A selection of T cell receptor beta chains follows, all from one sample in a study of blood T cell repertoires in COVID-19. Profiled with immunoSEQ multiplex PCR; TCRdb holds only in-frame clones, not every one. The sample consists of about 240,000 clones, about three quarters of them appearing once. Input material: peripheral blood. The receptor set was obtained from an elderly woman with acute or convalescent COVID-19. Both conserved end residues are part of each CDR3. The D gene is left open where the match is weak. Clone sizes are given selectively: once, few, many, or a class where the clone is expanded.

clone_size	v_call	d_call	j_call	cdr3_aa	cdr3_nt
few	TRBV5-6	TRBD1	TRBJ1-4	CASSSTGVSPSNEKLFF	TGTGCCAGCAGCTCAACAGGGGTTTCCCCCTCTAATGAAAAACTGTTTTTT
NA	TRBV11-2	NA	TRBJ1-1	CASSMSWAKNTEAFF	TGTGCCAGCAGCATGAGTTGGGCAAAAAACACTGAAGCTTTCTTT
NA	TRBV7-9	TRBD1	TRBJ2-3	CASSFQGANTQYF	TGTGCCAGCAGCTTTCAGGGGGCGAATACGCAGTATTTT
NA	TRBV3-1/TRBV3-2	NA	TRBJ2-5	CASSQLGGETQYF	TGTGCCAGCAGCCAATTGGGGGGAGAGACCCAGTACTTC
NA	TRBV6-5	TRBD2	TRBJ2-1	CASSSPSGRAIYEQFF	TGTGCCAGCAGTTCCCCCAGCGGGAGGGCCATCTATGAGCAGTTCTTC
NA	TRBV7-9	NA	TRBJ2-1	CASSLGDARQFF	TGTGCCAGCAGCTTAGGAGATGCCCGGCAGTTCTTC
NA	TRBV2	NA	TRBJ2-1	CASSAGLDEQFF	TGTGCCAGCAGTGCAGGGCTCGATGAGCAGTTCTTC
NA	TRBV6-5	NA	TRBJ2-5	CASSNPGLKETQYF	TGTGCCAGCAGTAATCCGGGACTTAAAGAGACCCAGTACTTC
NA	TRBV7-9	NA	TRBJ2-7	CASSPLSYEQYF	TGTGCCAGCAGCCCCCTATCCTACGAGCAGTACTTC
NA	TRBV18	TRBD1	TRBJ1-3	CASSPNRQGKTGNTIYF	TGTGCCAGCTCCCCCAACCGACAGGGAAAAACTGGAAACACCATATATTTT
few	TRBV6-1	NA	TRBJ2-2	CASSERGQFTGELFF	TGTGCCAGCAGTGAAAGGGGTCAGTTCACCGGGGAGCTGTTTTTT
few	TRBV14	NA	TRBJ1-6	CASSQAGSSSYNSPLHF	TGTGCCAGCAGCCAAGCAGGGTCCAGCTCCTATAATTCACCCCTCCACTTT
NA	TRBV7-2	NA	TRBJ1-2	CASSLVVGAGDGYTF	TGTGCCAGCAGCTTAGTCGTGGGCGCGGGGGACGGCTACACCTTC
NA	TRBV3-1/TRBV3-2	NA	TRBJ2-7	CASSSTSSEQYF	TGTGCCAGCAGCTCCACTAGCTCTGAGCAGTACTTC
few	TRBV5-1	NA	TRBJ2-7	CASRQETYEQYF	TGCGCCAGCAGACAAGAAACCTACGAGCAGTACTTC
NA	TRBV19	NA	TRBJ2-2	CASTPLGRGDTGELFF	TGTGCCAGTACCCCCCTGGGCAGGGGCGACACCGGGGAGCTGTTTTTT
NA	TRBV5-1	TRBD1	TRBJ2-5	CASSPGDRVGQETQYF	TGCGCCAGCAGCCCAGGGGACAGGGTAGGCCAAGAGACCCAGTACTTC
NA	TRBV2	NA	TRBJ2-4	CASSGALTSKNIQYF	TGTGCCAGCAGTGGCGCCCTAACTTCCAAAAACATTCAGTACTTC
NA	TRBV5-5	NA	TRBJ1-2	CASSIAQGTYGYTF	TGTGCCAGCAGCATTGCCCAGGGGACCTATGGCTACACCTTC
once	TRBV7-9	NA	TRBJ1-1	CASSLDPTLNTEAFF	TGTGCCAGCAGCTTAGATCCGACTCTGAACACTGAAGCTTTCTTT
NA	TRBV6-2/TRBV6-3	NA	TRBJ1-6	CASTPGHNNSPLHF	TGTGCCAGCACCCCCGGACACAATAATTCACCCCTCCACTTT
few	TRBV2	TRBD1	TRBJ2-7	CASNPGQGLGEQYF	TGTGCCAGCAATCCGGGACAGGGGTTAGGCGAGCAGTACTTC
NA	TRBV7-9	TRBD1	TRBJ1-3	CASSRTGTAFSGNTIYF	TGTGCCAGCAGTAGAACCGGGACAGCCTTCTCTGGAAACACCATATATTTT
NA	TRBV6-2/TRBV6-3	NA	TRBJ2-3	CASSYELLAGTDTDTQYF	TGTGCCAGCAGTTACGAGTTGCTAGCCGGTACCGACACAGATACGCAGTATTTT
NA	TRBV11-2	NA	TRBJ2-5	CASSLEVRRVETQYF	TGTGCCAGCAGCTTAGAAGTTAGGAGGGTTGAGACCCAGTACTTC
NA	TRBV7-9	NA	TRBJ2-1	CASSFPPGWDEQFF	TGTGCCAGCAGCTTCCCTCCGGGGTGGGATGAGCAGTTCTTC
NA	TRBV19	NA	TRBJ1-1	CASSKGSTTEAFF	TGTGCCAGTAGTAAAGGGAGCACCACTGAAGCTTTCTTT
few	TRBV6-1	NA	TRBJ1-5	CASSEALRGTQGRGQPQHF	TGTGCCAGCAGTGAAGCGCTTCGGGGGACCCAGGGTCGGGGTCAGCCCCAGCATTTT
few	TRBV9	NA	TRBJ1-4	CASSPFRASNEKLFF	TGTGCCAGCAGCCCATTCAGGGCCAGTAATGAAAAACTGTTTTTT
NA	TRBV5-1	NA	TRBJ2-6	CASSSRQSSGANVLTF	TGCGCCAGCAGCTCCCGACAGAGCTCTGGGGCCAACGTCCTGACTTTC
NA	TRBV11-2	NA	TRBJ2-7	CASSSSGGTGPYEQYF	TGTGCCAGCAGCTCCTCCGGGGGGACAGGACCCTACGAGCAGTACTTC
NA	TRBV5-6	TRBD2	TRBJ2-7	CASSRGLASYEQYF	TGTGCCAGCAGCCGTGGACTAGCCTCCTACGAGCAGTACTTC
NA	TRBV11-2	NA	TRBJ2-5	CASSSRGETQYF	TGTGCCAGCAGCTCCCGAGGGGAGACCCAGTACTTC
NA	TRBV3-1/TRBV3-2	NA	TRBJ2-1	CASSQQGNEQFF	TGTGCCAGCAGCCAACAGGGAAATGAGCAGTTCTTC
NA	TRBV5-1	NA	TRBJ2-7	CASSFGGYEQYF	TGCGCCAGCAGCTTCGGGGGTTACGAGCAGTACTTC
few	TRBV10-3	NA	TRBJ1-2	CAIGTGASHNYGYTF	TGTGCCATCGGTACAGGCGCCAGCCACAACTATGGCTACACCTTC
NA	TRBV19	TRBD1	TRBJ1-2	CASSLTGQNYGYTF	TGTGCCAGTAGTTTGACAGGGCAGAACTATGGCTACACCTTC
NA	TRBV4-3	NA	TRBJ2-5	CASSQDTGSSGAQYF	TGCGCCAGCAGCCAAGATACGGGGAGTTCGGGGGCCCAGTACTTC
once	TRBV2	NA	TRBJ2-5	CASSDRDTYQETQYF	TGTGCCAGCAGTGATCGGGACACATACCAAGAGACCCAGTACTTC
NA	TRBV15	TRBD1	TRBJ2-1	CATSGRQGLVNEQFF	TGTGCCACCAGCGGAAGACAGGGATTGGTCAATGAGCAGTTCTTC
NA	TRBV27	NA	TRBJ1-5	CASSSGWGRSNQPQHF	TGTGCCAGCAGTTCCGGCTGGGGGCGAAGCAATCAGCCCCAGCATTTT
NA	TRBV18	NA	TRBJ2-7	CASSPPLVLARRIPSEQYF	TGTGCCAGCTCACCACCCCTTGTACTCGCTCGGCGGATCCCCAGCGAGCAGTACTTC
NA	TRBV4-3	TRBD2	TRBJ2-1	CASSQDQAKGGLARHNEQFF	TGCGCCAGCAGCCAAGATCAAGCTAAAGGGGGACTAGCGAGGCACAATGAGCAGTTCTTC
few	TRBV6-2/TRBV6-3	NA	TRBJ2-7	CASSYPEVYEQYF	TGTGCCAGCAGTTACCCGGAGGTCTACGAGCAGTACTTC
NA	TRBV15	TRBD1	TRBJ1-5	CATSIGVGQVYQPQHF	TGTGCCACCAGCATCGGAGTGGGACAGGTCTATCAGCCCCAGCATTTT
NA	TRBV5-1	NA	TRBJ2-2	CASSLSGTRGPGELFF	TGCGCCAGCAGCTTGAGTGGGACAAGGGGTCCCGGGGAGCTGTTTTTT
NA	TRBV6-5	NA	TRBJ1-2	CASTDERRGYGYTF	TGTGCCAGCACCGACGAGAGGAGAGGGTATGGCTACACCTTC
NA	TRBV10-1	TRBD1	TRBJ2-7	CASSRGYEQYF	TGCGCCAGCAGCAGGGGGTACGAGCAGTACTTC
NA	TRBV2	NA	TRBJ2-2	CASRFRDTGELFF	TGTGCCAGCAGATTCAGGGACACCGGGGAGCTGTTTTTT